Shown below are 5 T cell receptor beta chains from a single sample sequenced in a study of Graves' ophthalmopathy and Graves' hyperthyroidism. The authors amplified TCR beta CDR3 regions from RNA transcripts. In the first round, RT-PCR was carried out with HTBI primers, and a multiplex PCR formed the second round. TCRdb processed the multiplex PCR reads anew with MiXCR; each CDR3 protein has one entry. The sample holds 300,000 to 450,000 distinct CDR3 sequences, 17% seen once. What was sequenced was peripheral blood. These receptors were obtained from an adult woman with stable Graves' hyperthyroidism.

The table lists this clonotype with many counts. The V call is TRBV4-3, the J call TRBJ2-7; 7 bases line up with TRBD1. The CDR3 consists of 14 residues. V was clipped by 1 base and J by 5 bases; unmatched bases: 5. The germline V gene encodes CDR1 LGHNA and CDR2 YSLEER. The CDR3 sequence: CASSQGGQCDEQYF. DNA for the CDR3: TGCGCCAGCAGCCAAGGGGGACAGTGCGACGAGCAGTACTTC.

This clonotype was detected ten times or more. The chain joins TRBV19 to TRBJ1-5; D call uncertain. Germline V gene sequence: CDR1 LNHDA, CDR2 SQIVND (reference sequence). The CDR3 length is 16 residues. The V gene lost 6 bases and the J gene lost 1 base, with 16 bases spanning the gap. Written as DNA, the CDR3 is TGTGCCAGTAGGGAACTGGAGGGAGGAAGCAATCAGCCCCAGCATTTT. Translating it yields CASRELEGGSNQPQHF.

This clonotype was detected many times. The rearrangement links TRBV7-9 to TRBJ2-7; D possibly uses TRBD1 or TRBD2 (5 bases each). V was shortened by 5 bases and J by 2 bases, with 19 bases between the two germline ends. The CDR3 extends over 16 amino acids. CDR1 SEHNR and CDR2 FQNEAQ come from the germline V gene (reference sequence). The CDR3 region has the DNA TGTGCCAGCAGCACGACGACCGGGGCCTTGACCTACGAGCAGTACTTC. Its translation is CASSTTTGALTYEQYF.

This clonotype was detected ten times or more. The V call is TRBV29-1, the J call TRBJ2-7; TRBD2 is a possible D gene (5 bases). CDR1 and CDR2 (germline): SQVTM, ANQGSEA. The CDR3 consists of 12 residues. The V and J ends lost 4 bases and 6 bases respectively, with 13 bases between them. DNA of the CDR3: TGCAGCGTTGTCTTGGGGAGAAGCGAGCAGTACTTC. The encoded protein is CSVVLGRSEQYF.

V is TRBV5-1 and J is TRBJ2-2; TRBD2 matches at 14 bases. Germline CDR1 reads SGHRS; CDR2 reads YFSETQ. With 5 bases clipped from V and 0 bases from J, the junction kept 9 bases outside the gene matches. The CDR3 spans 19 residues. The CDR3: CASRSGTSGGATNTGELFF. DNA for the CDR3: TGCGCCAGCAGGTCCGGGACTAGCGGGGGAGCCACGAACACCGGGGAGCTGTTTTTT.